This is a list of T cell receptor beta chains from one sample in a study of cytomegalovirus exposure and HLA in healthy donors. Assay: immunoSEQ multiplex PCR; the TCRdb copy retains only in-frame clones and omits some. The sample includes roughly 150,000 clones, almost 80% of them seen just once. The sample taken for sequencing was PBMCs. These receptors all come from a woman aged 25 to 39 in good health and CMV-seronegative. Each CDR3 is given with its conserved first and last residue. Rows may omit the clone size; those that give it use once, few, many or a size class.

clone_size j_call v_call cdr3_aa
. TRBJ1-1 TRBV5-1 CASSLNREHEAFF
. TRBJ2-7 TRBV29-1 CSVEGLAGSSSYEQYF
. TRBJ1-3 TRBV9 CASKREPGNTIYF
. TRBJ2-7 TRBV2 CASSSGTRAYEQYF
. TRBJ2-1 TRBV6-6 CASRPGTGVYNEQFF
few TRBJ2-7 TRBV7-9 CASSLRGQGGAYEQYF
. TRBJ2-7 TRBV13 CASSPYSGTGAYEQYF
. TRBJ2-3 TRBV9 CASSGGDFTDTQYF
. TRBJ2-5 TRBV6-1 CASVRQDQTQETQYF
. TRBJ2-5 TRBV29-1 CSAGTASLGETQYF
. TRBJ1-2 TRBV5-3 CARSFAGWVGYTF
. TRBJ2-1 TRBV12-5 CASGLSRTGAYNEQFF
. TRBJ2-5 TRBV27 CASSPLGGKRLGGETQYF
. TRBJ1-2 TRBV27 CASSPRHTLNPNYGYTF
. TRBJ1-4 TRBV5-5 CASSLPLSRGNEKLFF
. TRBJ1-1 TRBV9 CASSLGGPGTEAFF
. TRBJ2-7 TRBV4-3 CASSQELGQSSYEQYF
. TRBJ2-2 TRBV4-1 CASSQGWQNTGELFF
. TRBJ2-5 TRBV10-3 CAIGPGLAGGPKETQYF
. TRBJ2-1 TRBV9 CASSVVSGVGNEQFF
. TRBJ2-7 TRBV7-9 CASSLGGSPYEQYF
few TRBJ1-1 TRBV7-3 CASIFEGAVNTEAFF
. TRBJ1-1 TRBV7-3 CASSLIRGRTEAFF
. TRBJ1-3 TRBV23-1 CASSQSLLQGPSGNTIYF
few TRBJ2-3 TRBV6-1 CASRGGLAHQDTQYF
. TRBJ2-2 TRBV5-1 CASSSIPGLAGGRTGELFF
. TRBJ1-4 TRBV18 CASSPPWQGMANEKLFF
. TRBJ1-5 TRBV5-8 CASSLAGYNQPQHF
. TRBJ1-1 TRBV7-3 CASSSGLNTEAFF
. TRBJ1-6 TRBV6-1 CASSSGQGNSPLHF
. TRBJ1-1 TRBV13 CASSHGTVILNTEAFF
. TRBJ2-7 TRBV27 CASSPRTGVYEQYF
once TRBJ1-1 TRBV6-5 CASSSPEWAGNEAFF
. TRBJ1-1 TRBV6-1 CASRKQGAVEAFF
. TRBJ2-7 TRBV7-2 CASSLVVRNYEQYF
. TRBJ2-2 TRBV9 CASRVSEATGELFF
. TRBJ2-5 TRBV6-6 CASSNRGVQETQYF
few TRBJ1-1 TRBV5-1 CASSSSWGGTEAFF
. TRBJ2-7 TRBV19 CASSIQRGAREQYF
few TRBJ1-5 TRBV5-4 CASRRSNQPQHF
once TRBJ2-1 TRBV28 CASSSGGAFVFGNEQFF